This T cell receptor beta chain is drawn from a study of OX40 agonist ivuxolimab in advanced cancers. Study-level information: Of mixed ages from about 23 to 85 and averaging roughly 66 years, the group was over 80% male. Partial responses were achieved by three patients, of whom one had hepatocellular carcinoma and two had cutaneous melanoma.

Generated by immunoSEQ multiplex PCR, the TCRdb table keeps only in-frame clones and is missing some. The data contain 65,000 to 85,000 clones, approximately 85% of them singletons. This clone was observed once. From germline, CDR1 is LNHDA and CDR2 SQIVND (reference sequence). Trimming left V 5 bases short and J 8 bases short, with 12 bases between. CDR3 length: 13 residues. The rearrangement joins TRBV19 to TRBJ1-4; weak D call: TRBD1 (5 bases). This TCR was recovered from an adult with an advanced solid tumor such as melanoma, head and neck, liver or kidney cancer. The sample in question was CD4+ or CD8+ T cells sorted from blood, obtained in a trial of the OX40 agonist ivuxolimab. The CDR3 here is CASSVGEPEKLFF. The CDR3 coding sequence is TGTGCCAGTAGTGTGGGGGAGCCCGAAAAACTGTTTTTT.